This is a list of T cell receptor beta chains from one sample in a study of blood T cell repertoires in COVID-19. Clones were sequenced by immunoSEQ multiplex PCR, and TCRdb holds only the in-frame ones, with some missing. The table includes about 69,000 clones, approximately 80% detected once. Source material: peripheral blood. The receptors stem from a man between 50 and 59 years old with COVID-19, enrolled during active disease. Both conserved end residues are part of each CDR3. D genes are given only for firm matches.

j_call: TRBJ1-1
d_call: NA
v_call: TRBV5-5
cdr3_nt: TGTGCCAGCAGTAACAGGGCCGGCACTGAAGCTTTCTTT
cdr3_aa: CASSNRAGTEAFF

j_call: TRBJ1-3
d_call: NA
v_call: TRBV9
cdr3_nt: TGTGCCAGCAGCGCGGGGGGGAGGTCCATATATTTT
cdr3_aa: CASSAGGRSIYF

j_call: TRBJ1-1
d_call: NA
v_call: TRBV12-5
cdr3_nt: TGTGCTAGTGGGAGGAGCACTGAAGCTTTCTTT
cdr3_aa: CASGRSTEAFF

j_call: TRBJ1-1
d_call: NA
v_call: TRBV18
cdr3_nt: TGTGCCAGCTCACGGCCAGGGTCGACCACTGAAGCTTTCTTT
cdr3_aa: CASSRPGSTTEAFF

j_call: TRBJ1-2
d_call: NA
v_call: TRBV7-2
cdr3_nt: TGTGCCAGCAGCTTTCAGGGCTCCGCCGACTATGGCTACACCTTC
cdr3_aa: CASSFQGSADYGYTF

j_call: TRBJ2-2
d_call: NA
v_call: TRBV18
cdr3_nt: TGTGCCAGCTCTGGGTACAGGGTTGAGACCGGGGAGCTGTTTTTT
cdr3_aa: CASSGYRVETGELFF

j_call: TRBJ2-5
d_call: NA
v_call: TRBV9
cdr3_nt: TGTGCCAGCAGCCCCCGCGGGGCGGCACAAGTGACCCAGTACTTC
cdr3_aa: CASSPRGAAQVTQYF

j_call: TRBJ2-3
d_call: TRBD1
v_call: TRBV19
cdr3_nt: TGTGCCAGTAGTCCCGACAGGGCTTCGACAGATACGCAGTATTTT
cdr3_aa: CASSPDRASTDTQYF

j_call: TRBJ2-1
d_call: TRBD2
v_call: TRBV6-5
cdr3_nt: TGTGCCAGCAGTTCTAGCGGGGGGGCCAAGAATGAGCAGTTCTTC
cdr3_aa: CASSSSGGAKNEQFF

j_call: TRBJ1-1
d_call: TRBD1
v_call: TRBV3-1/TRBV3-2
cdr3_nt: TGTGCCAGCAGCCAAGAGGGACAGGGTTTAGCTTTCTTT
cdr3_aa: CASSQEGQGLAFF

j_call: TRBJ2-3
d_call: NA
v_call: TRBV7-9
cdr3_nt: TGTGCCAGCAGCCGGGACACTCGCACAGATACGCAGTATTTT
cdr3_aa: CASSRDTRTDTQYF